Below are 3 T cell receptor beta chains sequenced from a single sample in a study of blood T cell repertoires in COVID-19. Generated by immunoSEQ multiplex PCR, the TCRdb table keeps only in-frame clones and is missing some. The sample lists 40,000 to 55,000 clones; about four fifths were seen once. Input material: peripheral blood. These receptors were taken from a human donor in a cohort sampled during active COVID-19.

V usage is TRBV7-8 and J usage is TRBJ2-3; maybe TRBD2 (6 bases). CDR1 is SGHVS, CDR2 FQNEAQ, per germline. With 5 bases removed from V and 0 bases from J, the gap between germline ends came to 12 bases. The CDR3 consists of 15 residues. DNA for the CDR3: TGTGCCAGCAGCGGGCGGGGACGAAGCACAGATACGCAGTATTTT. This sequence encodes CASSGRGRSTDTQYF.

This sequence joins TRBV11-3 and TRBJ2-7; 8 bases map to TRBD1. Germline V gene lookup returns CDR1 SGHNT and CDR2 YENEEA. The V gene end was trimmed by 9 bases and the J gene end by 2 bases; junction bases not matched to a gene: 12. The CDR3 has 15 residues. CDR3 DNA: TGTGCCAGTTACGCGGGACAGGAGTTTACCTACGAGCAGTACTTC. Its protein is CASYAGQEFTYEQYF.

This clone was recorded once. V gene TRBV9 combines with J gene TRBJ2-3; 8 bases are shared with TRBD2. J gave up 2 bases and V 5 bases, and 7 bases lay outside the gene matches. Germline V lookup: CDR1 SGDLS, CDR2 YYNGEE. CDR3 length equals 15 residues. The CDR3 reads CASSSSGSNTDTQYF. The CDR3 DNA reads as TGTGCCAGCAGTTCCAGCGGGAGCAACACAGATACGCAGTATTTT.